The next 28 T cell receptor beta chains were all read from a single sample in a study of OX40 agonist ivuxolimab in advanced cancers. Produced via immunoSEQ multiplex PCR; TCRdb's table is partial and in-frame only. The sample lists around 20,000 clones; about nine tenths were seen once. Sequenced material: CD4+ or CD8+ T cells sorted from blood, taken in a trial of the OX40 agonist ivuxolimab. The origin of the receptors is an adult with an advanced solid tumor such as melanoma, head and neck, liver or kidney cancer.

The chain has TRBV13 and TRBJ2-1, with 9 bases fitting TRBD1. Germline V gene data show CDR1 as PRHDT and CDR2 as FYEKMQ (reference sequence). This CDR3 has 15 residues. V was pared by 2 bases and J by 8 bases, with 7 bases of the junction left unmatched. This CDR3 is CASSLRGTGRYEQFF. Written as DNA, the CDR3 is TGTGCCAGCAGCTTACGGGGGACAGGGCGGTATGAGCAGTTCTTC.

On this clone: This same CDR3 is encoded by further DNA sequences in the sample. The chain has TRBV19 and TRBJ2-2, with a tentative D call TRBD2 (7 bases). Trimming removed 0 bases from V and 6 bases from J, with 14 bases in between. Germline-derived CDR1 and CDR2 are LNHDA and SQIVND (reference sequence). This CDR3 is 16 amino acids long. CDR3 in DNA: TGTGCCAGTAGTATAGACCGGGGGAGGGGGGCCGGGGAGCTGTTTTTT. Translated: CASSIDRGRGAGELFF.

This clone was counted once. The chain uses TRBV6-4 and TRBJ1-2; 8 bases match TRBD1. V shed 0 bases, J shed 6 bases, and the junction held 3 bases outside the gene matches. The germline V gene encodes CDR1 MRHNA and CDR2 SNTAGT. This CDR3 contains 14 residues. CDR3 coding DNA: TGTGCCAGCAGTGACTCCCCGGACAGGGATGGCTACACCTTC. This codes for CASSDSPDRDGYTF.

With regard to this clone: Different DNA sequences within this sample yield the same CDR3. V and J are TRBV28 and TRBJ1-2; D may be TRBD1 (5 bases). The V gene lost 2 bases and the J gene lost 3 bases, with 7 bases spanning the gap. This CDR3 is built from 13 residues. Germline-derived CDR1 and CDR2 are MDHEN and SYDVKM. The CDR3 bases are TGTGCCAGCAGTTTAGGGGGGGACTATGGCTACACCTTC. It yields the protein CASSLGGDYGYTF.

This chain connects TRBV9 to TRBJ2-7, with TRBD1 identical over 8 bases. The CDR3 totals 15 residues. Losses at the gene ends were 0 bases for V and 6 bases for J; bases not matched to a gene: 8. Looked up from germline, CDR1 is SGDLS and CDR2 is YYNGEE. DNA for the CDR3: TGTGCCAGCAGCGTAGGGGGGACAGGTCTCCTCGAGCAGTACTTC. Translation gives CASSVGGTGLLEQYF.

CDR3 in DNA: TGTGCCTTTCAGGCGTATGGCTACACCTTC. Protein: CAFQAYGYTF. The chain is built from TRBV2 and TRBJ1-2; D unresolved. Germline V gene sequence: CDR1 SNHLY, CDR2 FYNNEI. CDR3 length: 10 residues. V was cut by 11 bases and J by 5 bases, with 9 bases left in between. The variable domain in full, completed from reference TRBV2 and TRBJ1-2, reads EPEVTQTPSHQVTQMGQEVILRCVPISNHLYFYWYRQILGQKVEFLVSFYNNEISEKSEIFDDQFSVERPDGSNFTLKIRSTKLEDSAMYFCAFQAYGYTFGSGTRLTVV.

The sample holds a few counts of this clone. This chain connects TRBV2 to TRBJ2-3; TRBD2 agrees at 10 bases. The CDR3 covers 18 residues. In germline, CDR1 is SNHLY, CDR2 FYNNEI. Germline trimming cut 2 bases from V and 4 bases from J; bases unmatched to any gene: 12. CDR3 sequence: CASSESGGAVLGSDTQYF. CDR3 coding DNA: TGTGCCAGCAGTGAAAGCGGGGGGGCTGTCCTTGGTTCAGATACGCAGTATTTT.

The V and J genes are TRBV11-2 and TRBJ1-1; no firm D call. Germline CDR1 is SGHAT and CDR2 is FQNNGV. CDR3 size: 12 residues. Trimming removed 10 bases at V and 7 bases at J, with 16 bases between. This CDR3 reads CATASGFFEAFF. In DNA, the CDR3 is TGTGCCACCGCTTCGGGGTTCTTTGAAGCTTTCTTT.

The V call is TRBV21-1, the J call TRBJ1-4. TRBV21-1 is shown as a pseudogene. The CDR3 has 17 amino acids. The CDR3 nucleotides read TGTGCCAGCAGAAATGGCCTCTACAAGGTGCATAATGAAAAACTGTTTTTT. It encodes CASRNGLYKVHNEKLFF.

This chain uses TRBV7-9 with TRBJ2-3; TRBD1 aligns across 7 bases. From germline, CDR1 is SEHNR and CDR2 FQNEAQ (reference sequence). Trimming at V came to 4 bases and at J to 2 bases, leaving 9 bases not matched to a gene. The CDR3 has 16 amino acids. The CDR3 DNA is TGTGCCAGCAGCTCGGCACAGGGGTTTATCACAGATACGCAGTATTTT. Protein: CASSSAQGFITDTQYF.

For this clone: A junction end diverges from the germline sequence, so it may reflect a read error. The rearrangement joins TRBV7-3 to TRBJ2-1, with no clear D. Germline lookup yields CDR1 SGHTA and CDR2 FQGTGA. This CDR3 has 14 amino acids. CDR3 amino acids: CASNLPNYHNEQFF. In nucleotides, the CDR3 is TGTGCCAGCAACTTACCTAACTACCACAATGAGCAGTTCTTC.

The sample holds a few counts of this clone. The rearrangement links TRBV4-1 to TRBJ2-7, with a tentative D call TRBD1 (6 bases). The CDR3 extends over 14 amino acids. In germline, CDR1 is MGHRA, CDR2 YSYEKL. Trimming took 0 bases from V and 2 from J, leaving 8 bases between them. The CDR3 loop reads CASSQDWTAYEQYF. The CDR3 DNA reads TGCGCCAGCAGCCAAGATTGGACAGCCTACGAGCAGTACTTC.

V and J are TRBV9 and TRBJ1-1; the match to TRBD1 covers 7 bases. Germline CDR1 SGDLS, CDR2 YYNGEE. V gave up 5 bases and J gave up 4 bases; unmatched junction bases: 11. The CDR3 is 15 residues long. The CDR3 DNA reads as TGTGCCAGCAGACCAGGGGGGGGTGGCATCACTGAAGCTTTCTTT. Its protein is CASRPGGGGITEAFF.

The genes are TRBV27 and TRBJ2-2; D might be TRBD1 (5 bases). Germline V CDR1 and CDR2: MNHEY, SMNVEV (reference sequence). The length of the CDR3 is 14 residues. This CDR3 reads CASGAVPNTGELFF. The CDR3 bases are TGTGCTAGTGGGGCGGTACCGAACACCGGGGAGCTGTTTTTT.

The V gene is TRBV13, the J gene TRBJ2-5; D ambiguous. The last part of the DNA fits TRBJ2-7 better; the J call may be wrong. CDR1 and CDR2 (germline): PRHDT, FYEKMQ (reference sequence). This CDR3 has 14 residues. In nucleotides, the CDR3 is TGTGCCAGCAGCTTAGGCACGGTAAGTTACGAGCAGTACTTC. Translating gives CASSLGTVSYEQYF.

The rearrangement links TRBV21-1 to TRBJ2-4; the table names TRBD1, a call not compared with the DNA. TRBV21-1 represents a pseudogene. The length of the CDR3 is 14 residues. This chain's CDR3 is CASWTGGAKNIQYF. In DNA form, the CDR3 reads TGTGCCAGCTGGACAGGAGGAGCCAAAAACATTCAGTACTTC.

Worth noting for this clone: Compared with germline, one end of the junction differs, possibly owing to a read error. The rearrangement links TRBV7-9 to TRBJ1-2, with no clear D. CDR3 size: 12 residues. The germline V gene encodes CDR1 SEHNR and CDR2 FQNEAQ (reference sequence). The CDR3 reads CASSFMDQGFFF. CDR3 nucleotide sequence: TGTGCCAGCAGCTTTATGGACCAAGGGTTTTTCTTC.

V is TRBV4-1 and J is TRBJ1-1, with D possibly matching TRBD1 (6 bases). This CDR3 has 13 residues. With 1 base removed from V and 10 bases from J, the gap between germline ends came to 13 bases. Germline values: CDR1 MGHRA, CDR2 YSYEKL. The CDR3 nucleotides are TGCGCCAGCAGCCAAGTTGGGGGGCTTGGAGCTTTCTTT. Amino acids: CASSQVGGLGAFF.

The chain employs TRBV11-2 and TRBJ2-2; tentative D call: TRBD2 (6 bases). Trimming pared 3 bases from V and 6 bases from J, leaving 17 bases between. The CDR3 runs 16 residues. Looked up from germline, CDR1 is SGHAT and CDR2 is FQNNGV. Written as DNA, the CDR3 is TGTGCCAGCAGCTTGACCGGGCCTACGGGGGCCGGGGAGCTGTTTTTT. Amino acid sequence: CASSLTGPTGAGELFF.

The rearrangement joins TRBV9 to TRBJ1-3; no clear D. The germline V gene encodes CDR1 SGDLS and CDR2 YYNGEE. The CDR3 totals 15 residues. Trimming pared 3 bases from V and 1 base from J, leaving 11 bases between. CDR3 sequence reads: CASSASFGSGNTIYF. The CDR3 DNA sequence: TGTGCCAGCAGCGCGAGCTTCGGGTCTGGAAACACCATATATTTT.

The chain couples TRBV27 to TRBJ1-6; 8 nucleotides line up with TRBD1. This CDR3 comprises 15 residues. Germline lookup yields CDR1 MNHEY and CDR2 SMNVEV (reference sequence). Trimming at V came to 8 bases and at J to 1 base, leaving 4 bases not matched to a gene. The CDR3 coding sequence is TGTGCCAGCTTAAGGACAGGGTCCTATAATTCACCCCTCCACTTT. Translating gives CASLRTGSYNSPLHF.

The gene calls are TRBV13 and TRBJ2-1; TRBD1 matches at 9 bases. CDR3 length equals 16 residues. CDR1 is PRHDT, CDR2 FYEKMQ, per germline (reference sequence). The V gene end was trimmed by 3 bases and the J gene end by 5 bases; junction bases not matched to a gene: 8. DNA for the CDR3: TGTGCCAGCAGCTTGGGTGACGGGACAGGGAACAATGAGCAGTTCTTC. The encoded protein is CASSLGDGTGNNEQFF.

Here the CDR3 DNA reads TGTGCCAGCAGTTTCCTAGCCTATCACACAGATACGCAGTATTTT. The encoded protein is CASSFLAYHTDTQYF. The V call is TRBV27, the J call TRBJ2-3, with D maybe TRBD2 (5 bases). The germline V gene has CDR1 MNHEY and CDR2 SMNVEV (reference sequence). The CDR3 is 15 amino acids. V was clipped by 3 bases and J by 2 bases, with 12 bases between them.

The chain links TRBV5-5 to TRBJ1-3; no reliable D call. CDR3 size: 16 residues. Trimming stripped 2 bases from V and 3 bases from J, with 15 bases between. Germline-derived CDR1 and CDR2 are SGHKS and YYEKEE (reference sequence). CDR3 sequence reads: CASSFREAGYGNTIYF. DNA for the CDR3: TGTGCCAGCAGCTTTAGGGAGGCCGGCTATGGAAACACCATATATTTT.

This sequence joins TRBV11-1 and TRBJ2-1, with 9 bases lining up with TRBD1. V was clipped by 5 bases and J by 3 bases; unmatched bases: 8. CDR1 and CDR2 from the germline V gene are SGHAT and FQDESV (reference sequence). The CDR3 covers 16 residues. CDR3 sequence (DNA): TGTGCCAGCAGCAAGCCGGGACAGGGATACTACAATGAGCAGTTCTTC. It specifies CASSKPGQGYYNEQFF.

The chain combines TRBV12-5 with TRBJ1-5; D unresolved. The germline V gene has CDR1 LGHNT and CDR2 FRNRAP. The CDR3 is made up of 16 amino acids. Trimming stripped 3 bases from V and 4 bases from J, with 16 bases between. The CDR3 spells CASGFEALSPNQPQHF. DNA for the CDR3: TGTGCTAGTGGTTTTGAGGCCCTCTCCCCTAATCAGCCCCAGCATTTT.

The chain uses TRBV27 and TRBJ2-5; TRBD2 agrees at 7 bases. This CDR3 is 11 amino acids long. V gave up 7 bases and J gave up 5 bases; unmatched junction bases: 1. Germline lookup yields CDR1 MNHEY and CDR2 SMNVEV (reference sequence). This CDR3 is CASTGGETQYF. As DNA, the CDR3 is TGTGCCAGCACCGGGGGGGAGACCCAGTACTTC.

V is TRBV7-6 and J is TRBJ2-7, with unresolved D. The germline V gene encodes CDR1 SGHVS and CDR2 FNYEAQ. This CDR3 is built from 14 residues. V lost 0 bases to trimming and J lost 2 bases, with 8 bases between them. The CDR3 DNA is TGTGCCAGCAGCTTAGCTGGTAGCACCTACGAGCAGTACTTC. It specifies CASSLAGSTYEQYF.